These 17 T cell receptor beta chains were all obtained from the same sample, sequenced in a study of CD8+CD57+ T cells in acquired aplastic anemia. According to the study, genomic DNA was the template for TCR beta VDJ and CDR3 profiling. TCRdb processed the reads anew with MiXCR; each CDR3 protein has one entry. Among 210,000 or so distinct CDR3 sequences listed, around 50% were seen once. Before being chosen for sequencing, patients had shown CD8+CD57+ cell expansion by flow cytometry. Sequencing was performed on sorted CD4+, CD8+, or CD8+CD57+ T cells (not recorded which) from PBMCs. The receptors come from a human donor with aplastic anemia.

This clonotype was recorded once. The genes are TRBV15 and TRBJ2-7; 7 bases match TRBD2. There are 15 residues in the CDR3. The trim removed 3 bases at V and 3 bases at J, leaving 8 bases unmatched. Per germline, CDR1 LNHNV and CDR2 YYDKDF (reference sequence). The CDR3 loop is CATSRAGLPRYEQYF. The DNA of the CDR3 is TGTGCCACCAGCAGGGCGGGACTACCTCGCTACGAGCAGTACTTC.

This clonotype was observed at least ten times. The rearrangement joins TRBV7-9 to TRBJ2-7, with D unclear. This CDR3 is 14 amino acids long. With 1 base removed from V and 6 bases from J, the gap between germline ends came to 13 bases. CDR1 and CDR2 from the germline V gene are SEHNR and FQNEAQ (reference sequence). CDR3 amino acids: CASSLGPAWAEQYF. CDR3 DNA: TGTGCCAGCAGCTTAGGACCTGCCTGGGCCGAGCAGTACTTC.

This clonotype was observed at least ten times. The chain recombines TRBV13 with TRBJ1-5, with D unresolved. This CDR3 region has 16 residues. V was clipped by 0 bases and J by 4 bases, with 13 bases between them. Germline V gives CDR1 PRHDT, CDR2 FYEKMQ (reference sequence). This CDR3 is CASSLGGDTPNQPQHF. The DNA of the CDR3 is TGTGCCAGCAGCTTAGGTGGTGACACACCTAATCAGCCCCAGCATTTT.

The chain joins TRBV20-1 to TRBJ2-1; D remains ambiguous. V was pared by 1 base and J by 8 bases, with 15 bases between. From germline, CDR1 is DFQATT and CDR2 SNEGSKA (reference sequence). The CDR3 is made up of 14 amino acids. The CDR3 loop is CSARGAGRHYEQFF. In DNA form, the CDR3 reads TGCAGTGCTAGAGGGGCCGGGCGCCACTATGAGCAGTTCTTC.

Points on this clonotype: With a much larger clone just one base away, this may be a read error. This CDR3 is missing its conserved last phenylalanine or tryptophan, likely due to a read error. V is TRBV12-3 or TRBV12-4 and J is TRBJ2-7; 7 bases line up with TRBD2. The CDR3 is 13 residues long. The ends lost 5 bases at V and 3 bases at J; junction bases unmatched: 4. The CDR3 reads CASSRGGVYEQYL. The CDR3 DNA sequence: TGTGCCAGCAGTAGGGGAGGGGTCTACGAGCAGTACCTC.

This clonotype was observed once. The genes are TRBV2 and TRBJ1-4; no clear D. Germline V lookup: CDR1 SNHLY, CDR2 FYNNEI. V lost 4 bases to trimming and J lost 10 bases, with 16 bases between them. The CDR3 is made up of 14 amino acids. The CDR3 nucleotides are TGTGCCAGCAGTGCGCGTTCAGCTGATGGAAAACTGTTTTTT. Its protein is CASSARSADGKLFF.

This clonotype has only a few counts. The chain links TRBV4-3 to TRBJ2-1, with 8 bases fitting TRBD1. Per germline, CDR1 LGHNA and CDR2 YSLEER. The CDR3 covers 16 residues. The V gene end was trimmed by 1 base and the J gene end by 4 bases; junction bases not matched to a gene: 6. The CDR3 DNA is TGCGCCAGCAGCCAAGGCGGACAGGGAGGATACAATGAGCAGTTCTTC. Its translation is CASSQGGQGGYNEQFF.

The rearrangement uses TRBV15 and TRBJ2-7; TRBD1 aligns across 7 bases. V dropped 0 bases and J dropped 3; count of bases not matched to a gene: 14. The CDR3 is 18 residues long. Germline V gene sequence: CDR1 LNHNV, CDR2 YYDKDF (reference sequence). The DNA of the CDR3 is TGTGCCACCAGCAGAGATTGGTCGTTGGGACAGCGAGTCTACGAGCAGTACTTC. Protein: CATSRDWSLGQRVYEQYF.

This clonotype was counted at least ten times. As DNA, the CDR3 is TGCGCCAGCTCGGACAGGACTGAGGCGGAAAAACTGTTTTTT. Residues: CASSDRTEAEKLFF. The rearrangement uses TRBV5-1 and TRBJ1-4; 7 bases align to TRBD1. This CDR3 has 14 amino acids. Unmatched junction bases numbered 11, after V lost 7 bases and J lost 8 bases. Germline values: CDR1 SGHRS, CDR2 YFSETQ.

This chain links TRBV19 with TRBJ2-1; D could derive from TRBD1 or TRBD2 (5 bases each). V was cut by 5 bases and J by 8 bases, with 13 bases left in between. Germline V CDR1 and CDR2: LNHDA, SQIVND (reference sequence). The CDR3 is 13 amino acids. CDR3 region: CASSRQGVDEQFF. CDR3 nucleotides: TGTGCCAGTAGTCGTCAGGGAGTGGATGAGCAGTTCTTC.

This clonotype was counted a few times. The chain has TRBV2 and TRBJ2-7; either TRBD1 or TRBD2 may supply D (5 bases each). The germline V gene encodes CDR1 SNHLY and CDR2 FYNNEI. V was shortened by 7 bases and J by 2 bases, with 12 bases between the two germline ends. The length of the CDR3 is 13 residues. The DNA for the CDR3 is TGTGCCAGCATGGGGACGGGGCCCTACGAGCAGTACTTC. Protein sequence: CASMGTGPYEQYF.

This clonotype occurred a few times. V usage is TRBV5-6 and J usage is TRBJ1-4, with no clear D. V lost 4 bases to trimming and J lost 0 bases, with 16 bases between them. The CDR3 sequence is 17 residues long. Per germline, CDR1 SGHDT and CDR2 YYEEEE. CDR3 protein: CASSRRSFSATNEKLFF. DNA for the CDR3: TGTGCCAGCAGCCGGAGGTCATTCTCTGCAACTAATGAAAAACTGTTTTTT.

V and J are TRBV5-6 and TRBJ2-7, with TRBD1 matching 9 bases. The CDR3 has 15 residues. J lost 2 bases, V lost 5 bases, and 8 bases had no gene match. CDR1 SGHDT and CDR2 YYEEEE come from the germline V gene. Here the CDR3 reads CASSPTGGLPYEQYF. In DNA form, the CDR3 reads TGTGCCAGCAGTCCCACAGGGGGCCTTCCCTACGAGCAGTACTTC.

A note on this clonotype: The germline gene is not matched at one end of the junction; a read error may be the cause. The V call is TRBV20-1, the J call TRBJ2-2; D is possibly TRBD2 (7 bases). Germline V CDR1 and CDR2: DFQATT, SNEGSKA (reference sequence). CDR3 length: 15 residues. CDR3 region: CSANQVVGEGGVLFF. The DNA for the CDR3 is TGCAGTGCTAATCAGGTCGTGGGGGAAGGGGGGGTGCTGTTTTTT.

This clonotype was observed at least ten times. The rearrangement joins TRBV19 to TRBJ1-2; 8 nucleotides match TRBD1. The CDR3 is 13 amino acids. V was pared by 4 bases and J by 5 bases, with 3 bases of the junction left unmatched. Germline V gene lookup returns CDR1 LNHDA and CDR2 SQIVND (reference sequence). This CDR3 is CASSKTGAYGYTF. CDR3 coding DNA: TGTGCCAGTAGTAAGACAGGGGCATATGGCTACACCTTC.

J is TRBJ2-7 and V is TRBV3-1; D unclear. V was trimmed by 1 base and J by 9 bases, leaving 13 bases between them. CDR3 length: 13 residues. The germline gives CDR1 LGHDT, CDR2 YNNKEL (reference sequence). The CDR3 spells CASSQGEGSRQYF. DNA of the CDR3: TGTGCCAGCAGCCAAGGCGAAGGGTCTCGGCAGTACTTC.

This clonotype was recorded at least ten times. The chain carries TRBV5-8 and TRBJ1-6, with TRBD1 identical over 9 bases. The CDR3 is 15 residues long. The J segment lost 7 bases and the V segment lost 1 base, leaving 3 bases of the junction unmatched. In germline, CDR1 is SGHTS, CDR2 YDEGEE. The CDR3 is CASSLWGTGNSPLHF. In DNA, the CDR3 is TGTGCCAGCAGCTTGTGGGGGACAGGGAATTCACCCCTCCACTTT.